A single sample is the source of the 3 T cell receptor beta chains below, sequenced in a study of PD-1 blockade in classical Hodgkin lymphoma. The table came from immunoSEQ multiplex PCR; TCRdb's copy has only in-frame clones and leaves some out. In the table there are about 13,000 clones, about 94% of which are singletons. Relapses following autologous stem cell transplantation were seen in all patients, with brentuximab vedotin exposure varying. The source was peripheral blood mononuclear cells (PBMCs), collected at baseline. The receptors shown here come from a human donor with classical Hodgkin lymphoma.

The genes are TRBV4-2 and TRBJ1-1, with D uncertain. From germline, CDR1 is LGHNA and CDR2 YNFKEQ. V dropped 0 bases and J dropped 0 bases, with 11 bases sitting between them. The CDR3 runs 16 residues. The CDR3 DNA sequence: TGTGCCAGCAGCCAAGATGCATTGGGTATGAACACTGAAGCTTTCTTT. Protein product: CASSQDALGMNTEAFF.

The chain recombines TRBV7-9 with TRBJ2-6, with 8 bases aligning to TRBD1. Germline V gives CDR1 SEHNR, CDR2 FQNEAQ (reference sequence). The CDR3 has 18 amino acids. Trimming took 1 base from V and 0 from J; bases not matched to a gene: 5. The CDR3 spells CASSLGAGGNSGANVLTF. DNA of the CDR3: TGTGCCAGCAGCTTAGGGGCAGGGGGCAACTCTGGGGCCAACGTCCTGACTTTC. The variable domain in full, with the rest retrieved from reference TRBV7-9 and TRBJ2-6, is DTGVSQNPRHKITKRGQNVTFRCDPISEHNRLYWYRQTLGQGPEFLTYFQNEAQLEKSRLLSDRFSAERPKGSFSTLEIQRTEQGDSAMYLCASSLGAGGNSGANVLTFGAGSRLTVL.

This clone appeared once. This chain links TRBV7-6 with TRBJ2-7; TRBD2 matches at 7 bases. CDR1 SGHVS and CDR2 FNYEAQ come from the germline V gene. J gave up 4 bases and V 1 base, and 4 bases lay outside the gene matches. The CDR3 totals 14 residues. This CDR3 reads CASSLVGEGYEQYF. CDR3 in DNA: TGTGCCAGCAGCTTAGTCGGGGAGGGGTACGAGCAGTACTTC. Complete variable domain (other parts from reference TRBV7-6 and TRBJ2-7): GAGVSQSPRYKVTKRGQDVALRCDPISGHVSLYWYRQALGQGPEFLTYFNYEAQQDKSGLPNDRFSAERPEGSISTLTIQRTEQRDSAMYRCASSLVGEGYEQYFGPGTRLTVT.